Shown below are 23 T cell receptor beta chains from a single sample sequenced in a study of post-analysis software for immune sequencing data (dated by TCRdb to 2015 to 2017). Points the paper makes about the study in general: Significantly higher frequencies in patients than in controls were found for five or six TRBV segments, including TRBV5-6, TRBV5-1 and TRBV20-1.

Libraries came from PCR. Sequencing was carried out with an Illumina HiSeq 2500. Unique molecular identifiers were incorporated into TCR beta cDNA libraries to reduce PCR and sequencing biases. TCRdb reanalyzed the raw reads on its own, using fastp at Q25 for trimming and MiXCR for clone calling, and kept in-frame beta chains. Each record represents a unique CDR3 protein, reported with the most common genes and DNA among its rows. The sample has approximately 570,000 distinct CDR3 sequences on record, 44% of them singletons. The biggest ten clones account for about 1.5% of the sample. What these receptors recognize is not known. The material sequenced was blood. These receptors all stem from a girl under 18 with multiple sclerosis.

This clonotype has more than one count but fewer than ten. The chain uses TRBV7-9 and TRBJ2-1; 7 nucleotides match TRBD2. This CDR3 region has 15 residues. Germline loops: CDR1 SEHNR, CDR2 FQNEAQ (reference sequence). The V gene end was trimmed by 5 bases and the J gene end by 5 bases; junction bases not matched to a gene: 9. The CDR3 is CASSQLLAKHNEQFF. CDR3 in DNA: TGTGCCAGCAGCCAGTTACTAGCGAAACACAATGAGCAGTTCTTC.

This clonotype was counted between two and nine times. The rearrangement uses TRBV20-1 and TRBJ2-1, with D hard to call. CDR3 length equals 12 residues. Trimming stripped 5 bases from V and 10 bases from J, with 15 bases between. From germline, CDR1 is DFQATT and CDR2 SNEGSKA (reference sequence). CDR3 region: CSAWYPELEQFF. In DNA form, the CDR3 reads TGCAGTGCTTGGTATCCGGAGTTGGAGCAGTTCTTC.

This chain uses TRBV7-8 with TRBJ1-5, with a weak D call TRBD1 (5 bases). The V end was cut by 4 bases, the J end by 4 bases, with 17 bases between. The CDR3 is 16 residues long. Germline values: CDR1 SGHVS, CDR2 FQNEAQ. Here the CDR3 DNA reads TGTGCCAGCAGCTCGAACCGGGCCCCAGGGAATCAGCCCCAGCATTTT. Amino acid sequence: CASSSNRAPGNQPQHF.

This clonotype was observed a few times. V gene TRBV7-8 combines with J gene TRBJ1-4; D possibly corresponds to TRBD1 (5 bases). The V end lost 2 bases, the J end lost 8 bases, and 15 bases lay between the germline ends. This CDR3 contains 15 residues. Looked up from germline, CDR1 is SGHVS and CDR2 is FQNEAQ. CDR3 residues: CASSLQGGETEKLFF. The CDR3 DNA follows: TGTGCCAGCAGCTTACAGGGTGGCGAGACGGAAAAACTGTTTTTT.

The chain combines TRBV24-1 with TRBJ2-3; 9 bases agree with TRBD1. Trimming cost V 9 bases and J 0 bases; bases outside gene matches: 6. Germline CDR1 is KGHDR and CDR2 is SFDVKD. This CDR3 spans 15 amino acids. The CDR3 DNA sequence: TGTGCCACCGACGCAGGACAGGGGAGCACAGATACGCAGTATTTT. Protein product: CATDAGQGSTDTQYF.

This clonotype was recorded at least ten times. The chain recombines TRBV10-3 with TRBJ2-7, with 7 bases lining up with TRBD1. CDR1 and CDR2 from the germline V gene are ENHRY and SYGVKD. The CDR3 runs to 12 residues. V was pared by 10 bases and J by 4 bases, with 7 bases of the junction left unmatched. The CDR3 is CATGQASYEQYF. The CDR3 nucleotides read TGTGCCACCGGACAGGCGTCTTACGAGCAGTACTTC.

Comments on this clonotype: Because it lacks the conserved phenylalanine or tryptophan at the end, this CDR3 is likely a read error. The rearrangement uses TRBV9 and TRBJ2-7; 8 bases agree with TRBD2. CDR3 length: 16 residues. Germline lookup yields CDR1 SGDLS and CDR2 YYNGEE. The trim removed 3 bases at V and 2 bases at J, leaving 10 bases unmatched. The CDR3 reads CASSAGGSGGPYEQYY. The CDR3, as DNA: TGTGCCAGCAGCGCTGGCGGGAGCGGGGGACCCTACGAGCAGTACTAC.

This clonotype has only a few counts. CDR3 in DNA: TGTGCCAGCAGTGAGGGGCAGGGTTTCTACGAGCAGTACTTC. Its protein is CASSEGQGFYEQYF. The chain couples TRBV12-3 or TRBV12-4 to TRBJ2-7, with D possibly being TRBD1 or TRBD2 (5 bases each). The CDR3 consists of 14 residues. Trimming stripped 5 bases from V and 3 bases from J, with 14 bases between.

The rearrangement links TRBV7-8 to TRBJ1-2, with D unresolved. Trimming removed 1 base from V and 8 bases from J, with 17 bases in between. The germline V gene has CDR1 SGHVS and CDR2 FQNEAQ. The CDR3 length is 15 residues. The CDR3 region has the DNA TGTGCCAGCAGCTTAGGAGTTATGCCCATAGGGGGCTACACCTTC. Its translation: CASSLGVMPIGGYTF.

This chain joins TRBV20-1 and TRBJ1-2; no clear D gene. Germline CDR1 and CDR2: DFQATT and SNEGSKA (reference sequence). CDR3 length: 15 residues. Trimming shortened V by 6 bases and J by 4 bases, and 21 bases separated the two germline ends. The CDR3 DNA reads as TGCAGTGCCCCGCCCATCGGGTTGGGGATCTATGGCTACACCTTC. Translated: CSAPPIGLGIYGYTF.

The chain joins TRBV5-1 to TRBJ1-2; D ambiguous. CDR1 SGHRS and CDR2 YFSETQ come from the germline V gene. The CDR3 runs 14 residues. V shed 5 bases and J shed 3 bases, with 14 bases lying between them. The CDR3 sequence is CASSMGGSDYGYTF. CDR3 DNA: TGCGCCAGCAGTATGGGAGGGAGCGACTATGGCTACACCTTC.

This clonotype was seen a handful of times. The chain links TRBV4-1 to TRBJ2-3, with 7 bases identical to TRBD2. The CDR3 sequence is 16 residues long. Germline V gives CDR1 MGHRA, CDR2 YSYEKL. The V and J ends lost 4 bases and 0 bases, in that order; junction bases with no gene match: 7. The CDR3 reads CASSPRGSGSTDTQYF. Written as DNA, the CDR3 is TGCGCCAGCAGCCCCCGGGGTAGCGGGAGCACAGATACGCAGTATTTT.

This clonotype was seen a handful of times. CDR3 DNA: TGTGCAGCGGTTGGAAGGGGGGAAATCTACAATGAGCAGTTCTTC. Translating it yields CAAVGRGEIYNEQFF. V is TRBV27 and J is TRBJ2-1; the D call may be TRBD1 or TRBD2 (6 bases each). The CDR3 is 15 amino acids. Germline CDR1 and CDR2: MNHEY and SMNVEV (reference sequence).

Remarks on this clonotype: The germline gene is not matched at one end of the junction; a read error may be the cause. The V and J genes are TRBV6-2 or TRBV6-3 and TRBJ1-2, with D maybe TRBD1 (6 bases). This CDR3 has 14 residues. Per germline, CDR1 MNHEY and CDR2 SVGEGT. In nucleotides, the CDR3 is TGTGCCAGCAGCCTTTCACAGGGTTGGTTTGGCTACATCTTC. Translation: CASSLSQGWFGYIF.

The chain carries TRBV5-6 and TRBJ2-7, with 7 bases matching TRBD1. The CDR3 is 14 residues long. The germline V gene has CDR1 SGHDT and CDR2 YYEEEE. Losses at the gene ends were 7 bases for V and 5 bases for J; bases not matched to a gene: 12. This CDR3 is CASEIQGFNNEQYF. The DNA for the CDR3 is TGTGCCAGCGAGATACAGGGGTTTAACAACGAGCAGTACTTC.

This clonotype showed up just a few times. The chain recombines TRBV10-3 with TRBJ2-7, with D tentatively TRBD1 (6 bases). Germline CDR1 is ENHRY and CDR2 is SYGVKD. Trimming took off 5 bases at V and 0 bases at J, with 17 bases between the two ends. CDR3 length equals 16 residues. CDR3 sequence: CAISLQRDTSSYEQYF. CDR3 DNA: TGTGCCATCAGTCTTCAAAGGGACACTAGCTCCTACGAGCAGTACTTC.

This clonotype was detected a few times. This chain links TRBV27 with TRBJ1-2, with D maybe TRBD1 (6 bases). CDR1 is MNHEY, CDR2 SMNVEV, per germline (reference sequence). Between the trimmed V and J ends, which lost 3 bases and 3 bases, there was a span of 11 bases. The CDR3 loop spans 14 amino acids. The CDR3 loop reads CASSFVGGDYGYTF. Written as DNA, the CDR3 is TGTGCCAGCAGTTTTGTAGGGGGTGACTATGGCTACACCTTC.

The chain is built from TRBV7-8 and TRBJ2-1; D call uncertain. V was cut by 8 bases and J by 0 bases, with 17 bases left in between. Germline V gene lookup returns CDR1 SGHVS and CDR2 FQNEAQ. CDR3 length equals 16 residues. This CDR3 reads CASFAVQASSYNEQFF. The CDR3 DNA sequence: TGTGCCAGCTTTGCTGTTCAGGCTAGCTCCTACAATGAGCAGTTCTTC.

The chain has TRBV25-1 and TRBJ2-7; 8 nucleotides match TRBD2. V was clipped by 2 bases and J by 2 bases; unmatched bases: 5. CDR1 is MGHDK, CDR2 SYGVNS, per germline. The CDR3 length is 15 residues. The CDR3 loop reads CASSERGGPTYEQYF. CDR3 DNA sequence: TGTGCCAGCAGTGAACGGGGGGGGCCTACCTACGAGCAGTACTTC.

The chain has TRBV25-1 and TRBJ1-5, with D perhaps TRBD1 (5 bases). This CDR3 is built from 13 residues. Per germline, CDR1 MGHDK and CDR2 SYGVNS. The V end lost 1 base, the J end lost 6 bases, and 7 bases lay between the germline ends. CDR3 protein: CASSEWGGQPQHF. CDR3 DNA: TGTGCCAGCAGTGAATGGGGGGGTCAGCCCCAGCATTTT.

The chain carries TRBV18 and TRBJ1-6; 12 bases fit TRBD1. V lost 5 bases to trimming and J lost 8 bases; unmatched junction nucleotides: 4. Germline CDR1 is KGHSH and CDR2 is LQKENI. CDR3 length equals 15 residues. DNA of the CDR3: TGTGCCAGCTCAGGGACAGGGGGCCTCGATTCACCCCTCCACTTT. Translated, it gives CASSGTGGLDSPLHF.

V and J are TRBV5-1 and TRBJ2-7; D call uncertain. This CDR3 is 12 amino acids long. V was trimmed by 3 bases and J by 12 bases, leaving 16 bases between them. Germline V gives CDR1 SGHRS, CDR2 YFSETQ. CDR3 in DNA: TGCGCCAGCAGCTACGGATCCTTGGATCTGTACTTC. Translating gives CASSYGSLDLYF. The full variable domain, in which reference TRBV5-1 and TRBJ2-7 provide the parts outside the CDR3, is KAGVTQTPRYLIKTRGQQVTLSCSPISGHRSVSWYQQTPGQGLQFLFEYFSETQRNKGNFPGRFSGRQFSNSRSEMNVSTLELGDSALYLCASSYGSLDLYFGPGTRLTVT.

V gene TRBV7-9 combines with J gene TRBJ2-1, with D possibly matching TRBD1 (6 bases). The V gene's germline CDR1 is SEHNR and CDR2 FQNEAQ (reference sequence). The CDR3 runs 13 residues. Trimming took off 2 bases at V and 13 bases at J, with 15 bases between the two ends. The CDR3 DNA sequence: TGTGCCAGCAGCTTAAAATTGGGGACATTCCAGTTCTTC. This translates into CASSLKLGTFQFF.